A selection of T cell receptor beta chains follows, all from one sample in a study of control samples from healthy donors and cancer patients. Profiling relied on immunoSEQ multiplex PCR, and the TCRdb table lists in-frame clones only, not all of them. The sample shows approximately 110,000 clones, roughly 92% of them seen only once. The sequenced sample was blood. The receptors here all came from a woman aged 18-29 years in good health. Each CDR3 is given with its conserved first and last residue. Fields, in order: D gene, clone size, V gene, J gene, CDR3 protein, CDR3 DNA. D genes are given only for firm matches. Only some rows state a clone size, as once, few, many or a class for expanded clones.

TRBD2	-	TRBV5-1	TRBJ2-1	CASSLRTSGRYGEQFF	TGCGCCAGCAGCCTACGGACTAGCGGGAGGTATGGTGAGCAGTTCTTC
TRBD2	-	TRBV5-8	TRBJ2-3	CATPSGATQYF	TGTGCCACCCCTAGCGGAGCGACGCAGTATTTT
TRBD2	-	TRBV19	TRBJ2-1	CASSFLAGGIGSYNEQFF	TGTGCCAGTAGTTTTCTAGCGGGAGGGATTGGGTCCTACAATGAGCAGTTCTTC
-	-	TRBV5-6	TRBJ2-7	CASSLRYYEQYF	TGTGCCAGCAGCTTGCGCTATTACGAGCAGTACTTC
-	-	TRBV5-1	TRBJ2-7	CASSLDANEQYF	TGCGCCAGCAGCCTGGACGCAAACGAGCAGTACTTC
-	-	TRBV27	TRBJ2-3	CASSSPGPSTDTQYF	TGTGCCAGCAGTTCCCCGGGACCAAGCACAGATACGCAGTATTTT
TRBD1	-	TRBV6-1	TRBJ2-7	CAGSEAGQGFEQYF	TGTGCCGGCAGTGAAGCGGGACAGGGATTCGAGCAGTACTTC
-	-	TRBV9	TRBJ2-7	CASSIRQASEQYF	TGTGCCAGCAGCATCCGACAGGCGTCCGAGCAGTACTTC
TRBD2	-	TRBV7-2	TRBJ2-1	CASSWGGWSYNEQFF	TGTGCCAGCAGCTGGGGGGGTTGGTCCTACAATGAGCAGTTCTTC
-	once	TRBV19	TRBJ1-5	CASTEWGGGQPQHF	TGTGCCAGTACCGAATGGGGGGGCGGGCAGCCCCAGCATTTT
-	-	TRBV3-1/TRBV3-2	TRBJ1-6	CASSLYGISSPLHF	TGTGCCAGCAGCCTCTACGGGATTAGCTCACCCCTCCACTTT
TRBD2	-	TRBV4-1	TRBJ2-2	CASSHPGLANTGELFF	TGCGCCAGCAGCCACCCGGGACTAGCGAACACCGGGGAGCTGTTTTTT
-	-	TRBV9	TRBJ2-3	CASSPIGDTQYF	TGTGCCAGCAGCCCTATAGGGGATACGCAGTATTTT
-	-	TRBV7-9	TRBJ1-4	CASSLGGGGEKLFF	TGTGCCAGCAGCTTAGGGGGAGGAGGTGAAAAACTGTTTTTT
-	-	TRBV5-6	TRBJ2-7	CASSDPLDGLGAYEQYF	TGTGCCAGCAGCGACCCTTTGGACGGCCTCGGAGCCTACGAGCAGTACTTC
-	-	TRBV28	TRBJ1-5	CASSKYPEPNQPQHF	TGTGCCAGCAGTAAATACCCTGAACCCAATCAGCCCCAGCATTTT
-	few	TRBV27	TRBJ1-6	CASRGTDSRGPLHF	TGTGCCAGCAGGGGAACGGACAGCCGTGGGCCCCTCCACTTT
-	-	TRBV7-2	TRBJ2-1	CASSLDSMGGEQFF	TGTGCCAGCAGCTTAGACAGTATGGGCGGTGAGCAGTTCTTC